Below, one TCR beta chain is given with its context. Its antigen is not identified. The sample is drawn from a study of cytomegalovirus exposure and HLA in healthy donors. As for the study in general: An early release of data contained tens of millions of unique TCRs, which came from HLA-typed donors.

Trimming removed 2 bases from V and 2 bases from J, with 16 bases in between. The germline V gene has CDR1 MNHEY and CDR2 SMNVEV (reference sequence). The CDR3 contains 17 residues. A multiplex PCR was run with 60 Vbeta primers and 13 Jbeta primers. The table came from immunoSEQ multiplex PCR; TCRdb's copy has only in-frame clones and leaves some out. There are about 190,000 clones in the sample; approximately 80% occur only once, and about 1.7% lies in the top ten. Study conclusions and caveats: Later analysis reportedly placed an Asian-associated ancestry cluster below the approximately 730-donor mean in N-insertions. When a later analysis compared HLA-associated TCR beta chains with equally common others, the HLA-associated chains turned out to be more clonally expanded and to have lower generation probabilities. CMV serostatus was the sole immune exposure data available.

The chain is built from TRBV27 and TRBJ1-3; TRBD1 is a possible D gene (6 bases). This TCR came from a woman aged 18 to 35 in good health and CMV-seronegative. The specimen was PBMCs. CDR3 region: CASSLRTPSGAGNTIYF. The CDR3 DNA sequence: TGTGCCAGCAGTTTACGAACCCCCTCAGGGGCTGGAAACACCATATATTTT.